The rows below give T cell receptor beta chains drawn from one sample of a study of control samples from healthy donors and cancer patients. The method was immunoSEQ multiplex PCR; TCRdb's version includes in-frame clones alone and lacks a portion of them. The sample consists of about 140,000 clones, under 95% of them appearing once. The sequencing input was blood. The receptors come from a man in his late teens or twenties in good health. Each CDR3 is given with its conserved first and last residue. D genes are given only for firm matches. Clone size is not always given. Where it is, it says once, few, many or a class for expanded clones.

>TRBV5-1|-|-|TRBJ2-5
TGCGCCAGCAGCTCGGGTCGGGAGACCCAGTACTTC
CASSSGRETQYF
>TRBV4-2|-|-|TRBJ1-1
TGTGCCAGCAGCCAAGTCTTGGACGGCATGAACACTGAAGCTTTCTTT
CASSQVLDGMNTEAFF
>TRBV10-3|-|-|TRBJ2-6
TGTGCCATCGGTAACGGACTTACTGTTTCTGGGGCCAACGTCCTGACTTTC
CAIGNGLTVSGANVLTF
>TRBV5-1|-|-|TRBJ2-7
TGCGCCAGCAGCTTGGTAAACAGGGATCGCTACGAGCAGTACTTC
CASSLVNRDRYEQYF
>TRBV6-5|-|-|TRBJ2-2
TGTGCCAGCTTCAGGAACACCGGGGAGCTGTTTTTT
CASFRNTGELFF
>TRBV6-6|-|-|TRBJ1-4
TGTGCCAGCAGTTATGGGATTCTTAATGAAAAACTGTTTTTT
CASSYGILNEKLFF
>TRBV6-6|TRBD2|once|TRBJ2-7
TGTGCCGTCGGAGCGGGGGGGCGGGTAAACGAGCAGTACTTC
CAVGAGGRVNEQYF
>TRBV11-2|-|once|TRBJ2-5
TGTGCCAGCAGCCGAGAGGTGGCGGAGACCCAGTACTTC
CASSREVAETQYF
>TRBV16|-|-|TRBJ1-2
TGTGCCAGCAGCCCCCCCGACAGATCGGGCTACACCTTC
CASSPPDRSGYTF
>TRBV7-9|TRBD2|-|TRBJ2-7
TGTGCCAGCAGCTGGGGACTAGCGGGCTACGAGCAGTACTTC
CASSWGLAGYEQYF
>TRBV5-1|-|-|TRBJ1-2
TGCGCCAGCAGCTCGTTGCCGGACCCGATTTATGGCTACACCTTC
CASSSLPDPIYGYTF
>TRBV6-2/TRBV6-3|-|-|TRBJ1-1
TGTGCCAGCAGTTACCACAGGGCGGACACTGAAGCTTTCTTT
CASSYHRADTEAFF
>TRBV3-1/TRBV3-2|TRBD2|-|TRBJ2-7
TGTGCCAGCAGCCTTCTGATCCCAAGCGGGGGGGCAATTATTCTTGGGAACTACGAGCAGTACTTC
CASSLLIPSGGAIILGNYEQYF
>TRBV5-1|-|-|TRBJ1-4
TGCGCCAGCGGCCCGGGTCTAGCTATAACCAATGAAAAACTGTTTTTT
CASGPGLAITNEKLFF
>TRBV30|-|-|TRBJ1-4
TGTGCCTGGAGTGCTGGTGAAAAACTGTTTTTT
CAWSAGEKLFF
>TRBV7-6|TRBD2|-|TRBJ2-3
TGTGCCAGCAGCACAACTAGCGGGGCCACAGATACGCAGTATTTT
CASSTTSGATDTQYF
>TRBV6-4|TRBD1|-|TRBJ2-6
TGTGCCAGCAGCCCCTCCGGGACAGGGTGGTCTGGGGCCAACGTCCTGACTTTC
CASSPSGTGWSGANVLTF
>TRBV5-1|-|-|TRBJ1-4
TGCGCCAGCTGTGAGGGGGGCACTAATGAAAAACTGTTTTTT
CASCEGGTNEKLFF
>TRBV28|-|once|TRBJ1-6
TGTGCCAGCAGTTTAAGTTTACGGAGTAATTCACCCCTCCACTTT
CASSLSLRSNSPLHF
>TRBV5-1|-|-|TRBJ1-5
TGCGCCAGCAGCTTGGGATCAGGGCCAAGCAATCAGCCCCAGCATTTT
CASSLGSGPSNQPQHF
>TRBV3-1/TRBV3-2|-|-|TRBJ1-2
TGTGCCAGCAGCCGGGACGGGACTCTGGGCTACACCTTC
CASSRDGTLGYTF
>TRBV24-1|-|once|TRBJ1-2
TGTGCCACCAGTGACTCCGGACCGGACTATGGCTACACCTTC
CATSDSGPDYGYTF
>TRBV4-1|TRBD2|-|TRBJ2-1
TGCGCCAGCAGCCAAGGGGATAGCGGGGGGCCCTACAATGAGCAGTTCTTC
CASSQGDSGGPYNEQFF
>TRBV5-1|-|-|TRBJ1-2
TGCGCCAGCAGCTTGGAGGGGGTGGGGAACTATGGCTACACCTTC
CASSLEGVGNYGYTF
>TRBV6-6|TRBD1|-|TRBJ2-5
TGTGCCAGCAGACTTGGACAGGGGCAAGAGACCCAGTACTTC
CASRLGQGQETQYF
>TRBV6-2/TRBV6-3|TRBD1|-|TRBJ2-1
TGTGCCAGCAGTGTTGGACAGGGGGACTACAGTGAGCAGTTCTTC
CASSVGQGDYSEQFF
>TRBV5-4|TRBD1|-|TRBJ2-7
TGTGCCAGCAGCTTGGCCGGGACAGGGGCCTACGAGCAGTACTTC
CASSLAGTGAYEQYF
>TRBV5-1|-|-|TRBJ1-1
TGCGCCAGCAGCTCAATAGGCACTGAAGCTTTCTTT
CASSSIGTEAFF
>TRBV11-2|-|once|TRBJ1-4
TGTGCCAGCAGCCTCTGGCCCACGGACCCTAATGAAAAACTGTTTTTT
CASSLWPTDPNEKLFF
>TRBV27|TRBD2|-|TRBJ2-7
TGTGCCAGCAGTTTTAGCTCTAGCGGGGGGTTCGGGCAGTACTTC
CASSFSSSGGFGQYF
>TRBV27|-|-|TRBJ1-1
TGTGCCAGCAGTTTGGCCTTCACTGAAGCTTTCTTT
CASSLAFTEAFF
>TRBV4-1|-|once|TRBJ2-1
TGCGCCAGCAGCCAAGTAGTCGACGCGAACAATGAGCAGTTCTTC
CASSQVVDANNEQFF
>TRBV5-1|TRBD1|-|TRBJ1-2
TGCGCCAGCAGCTTTGTGCCAGGGGGCGCAGAATATGGCTACACCTTC
CASSFVPGGAEYGYTF
>TRBV5-1|-|-|TRBJ1-1
TGCGCCAGCAGCTTCGGTATAGGGTTGAACACTGAAGCTTTCTTT
CASSFGIGLNTEAFF
>TRBV28|-|-|TRBJ2-7
TGTGCCAGCAGTTTTGTAGGGAGTCGGGTCGAGCAGTACTTC
CASSFVGSRVEQYF
>TRBV3-1/TRBV3-2|-|few|TRBJ2-6
TGTGCCAGCAGCCAACCACAGGGCTTATGGGGCGGGGCCAACGTCCTGACTTTC
CASSQPQGLWGGANVLTF
>TRBV6-5|TRBD2|-|TRBJ2-7
TGTGCCAGCAGTTACGGGGGGGTAGGCGAGCAGTACTTC
CASSYGGVGEQYF
>TRBV6-2/TRBV6-3|TRBD1|-|TRBJ1-2
TGTGCCAGCAGTCCGTCCGGGACAGGGGGCCTTGTTGGCTACACCTTC
CASSPSGTGGLVGYTF
>TRBV2|-|-|TRBJ2-7
TGTGCCAGCAATTTACCGCACTACGAGCAGTACTTC
CASNLPHYEQYF
>TRBV2|-|-|TRBJ1-2
TGTGCCAGCAGCGAGGGCAGGGCGCCCGGCTACACCTTC
CASSEGRAPGYTF
>TRBV4-2|-|few|TRBJ2-7
TGTGCCAGCAGCCAAGACGGGGGCCCAGGAAAGCGACACTACGAGCAGTACTTC
CASSQDGGPGKRHYEQYF
>TRBV12-5|-|-|TRBJ2-7
TGTGCTAGTGGTCAGACTCAGAAAACGGGAGGACAGTCAATCTTTTACGAGCAGTACTTC
CASGQTQKTGGQSIFYEQYF
>TRBV30|-|-|TRBJ1-2
TGTGCCTGGAGTGTGGGGGGGCCCGCCCGTGGCTACACCTTC
CAWSVGGPARGYTF
>TRBV10-2|TRBD1|-|TRBJ2-5
TGCGCCATCGCCACCCAGGACAGGGGGCAAGAGACCCAGTACTTC
CAIATQDRGQETQYF
>TRBV7-9|-|-|TRBJ1-2
TGTGCCAGCAGCTCCAGGGGCTACACCTTC
CASSSRGYTF
>TRBV6-6|-|-|TRBJ2-7
TGTGCCAGCGGGTCCTACGAGCAGTACTTC
CASGSYEQYF
>TRBV4-1|-|-|TRBJ1-5
TGCGCCAGCAGCCAAGTGGCGTCTTTTAGCAATCAGCCCCAGCATTTT
CASSQVASFSNQPQHF
>TRBV19|-|-|TRBJ1-1
TGTGCCAGTACCAAACTCCCCGGGGAAGGGGCTGAAGCTTTCTTT
CASTKLPGEGAEAFF
>TRBV30|TRBD2|-|TRBJ2-3
TGTGCCTGGAGTCCCGGGACTACACCAGATACGCAGTATTTT
CAWSPGTTPDTQYF
>TRBV7-2|-|once|TRBJ1-2
TGTGCCAGCAGCTTACTTACAGTGAATGGCTACACCTTC
CASSLLTVNGYTF
>TRBV9|-|once|TRBJ1-6
TGTGCCAGCAGCCCAGACCCCAGGCCTAATTCACCCCTCCACTTT
CASSPDPRPNSPLHF
>TRBV7-3|TRBD1|once|TRBJ2-7
TGTGCCAGCAGCTCCACCGGGACAGGAGAGCAGTACTTC
CASSSTGTGEQYF
>TRBV9|-|-|TRBJ1-2
TGTGCCAGCAGCGTAGATGAGCTGAACTATGGCTACACCTTC
CASSVDELNYGYTF
>TRBV15|TRBD2|-|TRBJ2-1
TGTGCCACCAGCAGTACCCCCGGGACTAGCCTCAATGAGCAGTTCTTC
CATSSTPGTSLNEQFF
>TRBV7-8|-|once|TRBJ1-6
TGTGCCAGCAGCCTCGGGGCCTCGGGGAATAATTCACCCCTCCACTTT
CASSLGASGNNSPLHF
>TRBV3-1/TRBV3-2|-|-|TRBJ1-1
TGTGCCAGCACTGAGGCGGGGACCACTGAAGCTTTCTTT
CASTEAGTTEAFF
>TRBV3-1/TRBV3-2|TRBD2|-|TRBJ2-1
TGTGCCAGCAGCCCCTTAGTGCGGGGGGGCCGACCTGAGCAGTTCTTC
CASSPLVRGGRPEQFF
>TRBV7-9|TRBD1|-|TRBJ1-2
TGTGCCAGCAGCCCGCGGACAGGGGGCGAATCTAACTATGGCTACACCTTC
CASSPRTGGESNYGYTF
>TRBV21-1|-|-|TRBJ1-4
TGTGCCAGCAGCACAAAGCGTATCGGGGGTAATGGAAAACTGTTTTTT
CASSTKRIGGNGKLFF
>TRBV30|-|few|TRBJ2-6
TGTGCCTGGAGTGTGGGAGGGGCCAACGTCCTGACTTTC
CAWSVGGANVLTF